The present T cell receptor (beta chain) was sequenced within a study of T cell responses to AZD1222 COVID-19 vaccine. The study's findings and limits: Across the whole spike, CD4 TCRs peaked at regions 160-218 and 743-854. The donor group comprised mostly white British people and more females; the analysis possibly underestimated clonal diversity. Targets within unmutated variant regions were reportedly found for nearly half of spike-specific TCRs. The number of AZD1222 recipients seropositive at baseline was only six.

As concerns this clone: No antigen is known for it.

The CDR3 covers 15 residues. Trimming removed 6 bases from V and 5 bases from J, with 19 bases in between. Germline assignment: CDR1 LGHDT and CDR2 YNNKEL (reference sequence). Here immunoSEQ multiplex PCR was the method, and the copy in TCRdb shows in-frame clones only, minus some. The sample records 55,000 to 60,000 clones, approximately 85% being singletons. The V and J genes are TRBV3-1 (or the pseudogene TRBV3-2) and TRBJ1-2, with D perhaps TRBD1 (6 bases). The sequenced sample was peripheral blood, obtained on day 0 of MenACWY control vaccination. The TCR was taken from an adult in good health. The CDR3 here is CASSVNRVATYGYTF. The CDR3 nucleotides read TGTGCCAGCAGTGTTAACAGGGTCGCTACTTATGGCTACACCTTC.